The clone carrying this T cell receptor beta chain appeared many times. Antigen specificity is unknown. The sample belongs to a study of Graves' ophthalmopathy and Graves' hyperthyroidism. Study overall: Untreated patients at initial diagnosis provided peripheral blood.

PBMCs originated in approximately 9.2 ml of fresh peripheral blood. Study-wide findings and caveats: With a specificity of around 76% and a sensitivity of about 70%, the model predicted ophthalmopathy progression. Between ophthalmopathy and stable hyperthyroidism, a 13-signature model drew a separation with 87.88% sensitivity and roughly 80% specificity.

Amplification of the TCR beta CDR3 regions used RNA transcripts (as template). A first-round RT-PCR used HTBI primers, followed by a second-round multiplex PCR. TCRdb redid the calling of the multiplex PCR reads with MiXCR, one entry per CDR3 protein. The top ten clones hold roughly 2.6% of a sample with more than 300,000 distinct CDR3 sequences, about a sixth of them seen once. CDR3 length: 15 amino acids. V dropped 2 bases and J dropped 0 bases, with 11 bases sitting between them. The V gene's germline CDR1 is MNHEY and CDR2 SMNVEV (reference sequence). The sequence derives from an adult woman with stable Graves' hyperthyroidism. Input material: peripheral blood. The chain combines TRBV27 with TRBJ2-7, with D perhaps matching TRBD2 (5 bases). CDR3 DNA: TGTGCCAGCAGTTTAATGACGGGGAGCTCCTACGAGCAGTACTTC. Its protein is CASSLMTGSSYEQYF.